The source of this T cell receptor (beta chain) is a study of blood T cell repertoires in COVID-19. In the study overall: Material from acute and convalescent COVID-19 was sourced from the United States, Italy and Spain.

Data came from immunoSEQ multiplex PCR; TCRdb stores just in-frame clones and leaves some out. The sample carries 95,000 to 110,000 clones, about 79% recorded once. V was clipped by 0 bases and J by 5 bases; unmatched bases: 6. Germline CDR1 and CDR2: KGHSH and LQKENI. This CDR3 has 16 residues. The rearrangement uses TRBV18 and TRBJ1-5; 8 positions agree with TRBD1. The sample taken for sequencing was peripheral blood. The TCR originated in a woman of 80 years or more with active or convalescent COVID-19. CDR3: CASSPPDRAAYQPQHF. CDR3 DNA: TGTGCCAGCTCACCACCGGACAGGGCAGCCTATCAGCCCCAGCATTTT.